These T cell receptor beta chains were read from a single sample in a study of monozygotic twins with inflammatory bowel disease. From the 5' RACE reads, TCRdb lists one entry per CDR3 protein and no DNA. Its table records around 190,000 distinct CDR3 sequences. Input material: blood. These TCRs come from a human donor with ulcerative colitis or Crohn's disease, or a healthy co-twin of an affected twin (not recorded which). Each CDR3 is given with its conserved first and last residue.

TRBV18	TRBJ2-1	CASSPPRARDNEQFF
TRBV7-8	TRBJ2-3	CASSTRLAGSTDTQYF
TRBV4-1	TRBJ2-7	CASSQEGWDRISYEQYF
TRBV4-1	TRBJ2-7	CASSQDYPAAGEQYF
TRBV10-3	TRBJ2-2	CAISAGLVDTGELFF
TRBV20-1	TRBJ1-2	CSAWGGGGYGYTF
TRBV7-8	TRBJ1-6	CASSPTTATSPLHF
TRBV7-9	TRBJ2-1	CASSLRGIMENEQFF
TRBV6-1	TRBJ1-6	CASSDVPASPLHF
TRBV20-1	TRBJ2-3	CSASSASGEDTQYF
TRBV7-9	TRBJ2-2	CASSLGQMVGELFF
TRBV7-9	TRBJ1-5	CASSEGGLQAPQHF
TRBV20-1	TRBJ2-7	CSASKQGREQYF
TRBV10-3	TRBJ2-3	CAISESRGPSTDTQYF
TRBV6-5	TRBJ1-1	CASSTEAGALNTEAFF
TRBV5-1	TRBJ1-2	CASSLALEGSGYTF
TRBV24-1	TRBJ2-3	CATSDFGILTGATDTQYF
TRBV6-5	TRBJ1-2	CASSYSYSDRYTF
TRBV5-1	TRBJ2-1	CASSLAGSVEQFF
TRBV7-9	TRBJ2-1	CASSPGLDRFKF
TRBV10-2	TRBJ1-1	CASGTGPRGEAFF
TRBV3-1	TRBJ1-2	CASSQTGPSGYTF
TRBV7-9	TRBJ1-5	CASSPEVGTGYHQPQHF
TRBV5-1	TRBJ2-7	CASSLAMGPGTYEQYF
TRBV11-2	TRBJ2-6	CASSPYSGANVLTF
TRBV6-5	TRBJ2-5	CASSRQGTQYF
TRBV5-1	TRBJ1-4	CASSLGARGRGEKLFF